Each of the 15 T cell receptor beta chains below was sequenced from the same sample in a study of response to subunit inactivated influenza vaccine. TCRdb used MiXCR to reprocess the RT-PCR reads, holding one entry per CDR3 protein. The sample lists approximately 520,000 distinct CDR3 sequences; roughly 23% were seen once. The sequenced sample was CD4+ T cells sorted from PBMCs, obtained approximately 5 days after vaccination. These receptors were obtained from a man over 45 who received an inactivated influenza vaccine.

The chain is built from TRBV20-1 and TRBJ2-1; 8 bases are a match to TRBD1. Germline trimming cut 5 bases from V and 1 base from J; bases unmatched to any gene: 7. There are 15 residues in the CDR3. Germline assignment: CDR1 DFQATT and CDR2 SNEGSKA (reference sequence). The CDR3 is CSAPGQGRSYNEQFF. CDR3 nucleotides: TGCAGTGCTCCCGGACAGGGCAGGTCCTACAATGAGCAGTTCTTC.

The chain employs TRBV5-1 and TRBJ2-5; TRBD1 matches at 9 bases. CDR1 SGHRS and CDR2 YFSETQ come from the germline V gene. V gave up 4 bases and J gave up 2 bases; unmatched junction bases: 12. The CDR3 consists of 17 residues. In DNA form, the CDR3 reads TGCGCCAGCAGCAAAGGAACAGGGGGCTCTATTCAAGAGACCCAGTACTTC. Its translation is CASSKGTGGSIQETQYF.

This clonotype was seen more than once but under ten times. J is TRBJ2-7 and V is TRBV20-1; a possible D gene is TRBD1 (5 bases). This CDR3 comprises 14 residues. V gave up 0 bases and J gave up 2 bases, with 11 bases separating them. Germline values: CDR1 DFQATT, CDR2 SNEGSKA (reference sequence). This chain's CDR3 is CSARDRKGPYEQYF. The CDR3 coding sequence is TGCAGTGCTAGAGATCGTAAGGGGCCCTACGAGCAGTACTTC.

This clonotype was recorded a few times. The genes are TRBV12-3 or TRBV12-4 and TRBJ2-5; weak D call: TRBD1 (5 bases). Trimming pared 6 bases from V and 9 bases from J, leaving 14 bases between. CDR3 size: 12 residues. CDR3 loop: CASSYRTPPQYF. In DNA, the CDR3 is TGTGCCAGCAGCTACCGGACACCACCCCAGTACTTC.

A note on this clonotype: An end of the junction does not agree with germline; a read error may underlie this. The rearrangement links TRBV28 to TRBJ2-2, with 8 bases aligning to TRBD2. This CDR3 is 14 amino acids long. CDR1 MDHEN and CDR2 SYDVKM come from the germline V gene. CDR3 coding DNA: TGTGCCTGCAGTTCGGGACTAGACACCGGGGAGCTGTTTTTT. This translates into CACSSGLDTGELFF.

V gene TRBV20-1 combines with J gene TRBJ2-7, with 10 bases lining up with TRBD2. CDR1 is DFQATT, CDR2 SNEGSKA, per germline (reference sequence). The CDR3 is 14 residues long. With V trimmed by 4 bases and J by 0 bases, 3 bases remained unmatched. Written as DNA, the CDR3 is TGCAGTGCTAATAGCGGGGGGTCCTCCTACGAGCAGTACTTC. Translation: CSANSGGSSYEQYF.

The chain combines TRBV10-3 with TRBJ2-5; 10 bases are shared with TRBD1. Germline CDR1 ENHRY, CDR2 SYGVKD. The CDR3 loop spans 15 amino acids. V was clipped by 6 bases and J by 2 bases; unmatched bases: 6. CDR3 sequence reads: CAIRHPGQGQETQYF. The CDR3 coding sequence is TGTGCCATCAGACATCCGGGACAGGGGCAAGAGACCCAGTACTTC.

This clonotype appeared a single time. The chain couples TRBV6-2 or TRBV6-3 to TRBJ2-6; D is undetermined. The germline V and J ends were trimmed by 2 bases and 0 bases, with 5 bases remaining between them. This CDR3 is built from 15 residues. The germline gives CDR1 MNHEY, CDR2 SVGEGT. DNA of the CDR3: TGTGCCAGCAGTTACGAGCTCTCTGGGGCCAACGTCCTGACTTTC. Translation gives CASSYELSGANVLTF.

This clonotype was picked up a small number of times. This chain connects TRBV4-2 to TRBJ2-5; TRBD1 aligns across 10 bases. Per the germline V gene, CDR1 is LGHNA and CDR2 is YNFKEQ. The CDR3 consists of 16 residues. With 3 bases clipped from V and 4 bases from J, the junction kept 8 bases outside the gene matches. The CDR3 nucleotides read TGTGCCAGCAGCCAGTATTCCGGGACAGGGGTAGAGACCCAGTACTTC. Its protein product is CASSQYSGTGVETQYF.

J is TRBJ2-7 and V is TRBV5-1, with 9 bases that match TRBD1. Germline V gives CDR1 SGHRS, CDR2 YFSETQ. The CDR3 has 15 amino acids. V trimming: 3 bases; J trimming: 4 bases; junction bases outside the gene matches: 8. Here the CDR3 reads CASSSGTGWAYEQYF. CDR3 in DNA: TGCGCCAGCAGCTCAGGGACAGGGTGGGCTTACGAGCAGTACTTC.

The chain has TRBV3-1 and TRBJ2-5; D not certain. This CDR3 contains 15 residues. Germline values: CDR1 LGHDT, CDR2 YNNKEL (reference sequence). The ends were cut back, 4 bases at V and 0 bases at J, with 12 bases in the middle. CDR3 sequence: CASSPTLGNQETQYF. The CDR3 coding sequence is TGTGCCAGCAGCCCCACTTTGGGGAACCAAGAGACCCAGTACTTC.

The chain employs TRBV20-1 and TRBJ2-1; TRBD2 is a possible D gene (7 bases). Germline values: CDR1 DFQATT, CDR2 SNEGSKA (reference sequence). The CDR3 sequence is 16 residues long. V lost 4 bases and J lost 5, with 21 bases in between. The CDR3 DNA reads TGCAGTGCTACCTCCGGGGGGCAAGGCCTAAACAATGAGCAGTTCTTC. Its protein product is CSATSGGQGLNNEQFF.

The chain employs TRBV7-2 and TRBJ2-6; D remains ambiguous. The CDR3 extends over 16 amino acids. V lost 4 bases and J lost 0, with 10 bases in between. Looked up from germline, CDR1 is SGHTA and CDR2 is FQGNSA. CDR3 DNA sequence: TGTGCCAGCAGCTCTCGGAGACGCTCTGGGGCCAACGTCCTGACTTTC. Amino acids: CASSSRRRSGANVLTF.

The rearrangement uses TRBV7-3 and TRBJ2-1; D is uncertain. The CDR3 runs 15 residues. Germline V gene data show CDR1 as SGHTA and CDR2 as FQGTGA. Trimming removed 5 bases from V and 4 bases from J, with 15 bases in between. Written as DNA, the CDR3 is TGTGCCAGCAGCCCCCAACGGAGCAGTTACAATGAGCAGTTCTTC. Translating it yields CASSPQRSSYNEQFF.

This clonotype was counted many times. The CDR3: CSASRARGSSNTGELFF. The CDR3, as DNA: TGCAGTGCTAGTAGGGCCCGGGGTAGCTCGAACACCGGGGAGCTGTTTTTT. The V gene is TRBV20-1, the J gene TRBJ2-2, with D maybe TRBD2 (5 bases). The CDR3 is made up of 17 amino acids. V lost 3 bases and J 0 bases, leaving 17 bases between the germline ends. Germline lookup yields CDR1 DFQATT and CDR2 SNEGSKA (reference sequence).